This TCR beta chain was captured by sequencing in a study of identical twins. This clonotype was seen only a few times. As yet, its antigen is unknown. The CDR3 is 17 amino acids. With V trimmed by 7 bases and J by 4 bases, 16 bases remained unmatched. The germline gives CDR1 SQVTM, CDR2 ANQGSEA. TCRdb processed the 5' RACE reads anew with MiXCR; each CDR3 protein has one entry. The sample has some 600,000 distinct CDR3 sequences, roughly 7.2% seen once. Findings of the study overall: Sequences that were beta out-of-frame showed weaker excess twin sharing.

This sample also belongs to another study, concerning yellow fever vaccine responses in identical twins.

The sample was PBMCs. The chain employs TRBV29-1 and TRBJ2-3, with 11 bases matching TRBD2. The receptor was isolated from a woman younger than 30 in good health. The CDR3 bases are TGCAGCGCGAGACTAGCGGGACGACCAAGAGCGGCAGATACGCAGTATTTT. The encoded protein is CSARLAGRPRAADTQYF.